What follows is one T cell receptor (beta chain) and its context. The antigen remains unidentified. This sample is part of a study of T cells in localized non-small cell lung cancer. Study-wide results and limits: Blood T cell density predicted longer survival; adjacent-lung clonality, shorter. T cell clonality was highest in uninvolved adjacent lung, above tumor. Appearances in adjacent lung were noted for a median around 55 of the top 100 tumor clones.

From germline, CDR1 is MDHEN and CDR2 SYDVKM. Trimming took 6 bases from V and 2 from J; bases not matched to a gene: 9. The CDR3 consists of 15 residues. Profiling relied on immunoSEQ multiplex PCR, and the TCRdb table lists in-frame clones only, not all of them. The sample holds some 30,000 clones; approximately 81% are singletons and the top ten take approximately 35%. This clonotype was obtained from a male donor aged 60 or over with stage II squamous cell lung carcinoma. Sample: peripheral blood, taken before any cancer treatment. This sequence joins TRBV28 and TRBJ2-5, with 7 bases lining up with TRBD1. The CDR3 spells CASSPGQSQQETQYF. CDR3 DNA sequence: TGTGCCAGCAGCCCGGGACAGTCACAACAAGAGACCCAGTACTTC.